This T cell receptor (beta chain) was obtained from a study of T cell responses to AZD1222 COVID-19 vaccine. The data were produced by immunoSEQ multiplex PCR, yet TCRdb's version contains in-frame clones alone and is incomplete. The sample lists more than 100,000 clones; about 90% were seen once. Study-level results: Donors were chiefly white British, with a greater number of females, and clonal diversity was perhaps underestimated. Epitopes outside B.1.351 and B.1.1.7 mutated regions reportedly drew nearly half of spike TCRs.

In the case of this clone: What it binds is unknown.

This CDR3 is built from 14 residues. The V end lost 5 bases, the J end lost 3 bases, and 13 bases lay between the germline ends. Germline-derived CDR1 and CDR2 are SGHTA and FQGNSA. The TCR comes from an adult in good health. The sequences come from peripheral blood, collected on day 0 of AZD1222 vaccination. The chain couples TRBV7-2 to TRBJ1-2, with D unclear. The CDR3 DNA is TGTGCCAGCAGCCCAGTCACGGAGTACTATGGCTACACCTTC. This codes for CASSPVTEYYGYTF.